These T cell receptor beta chains were read from a single sample in a study of blood T cells in healthy people across ages. A single record per CDR3 protein comes from TCRdb applying MiXCR to the 5' RACE reads. Of some 750,000 distinct CDR3 sequences detected, 22% appear once; the ten largest clones hold 22%. Sequences were obtained from blood. These receptors were obtained from a man in his 70s in good health. Each CDR3 is given with its conserved first and last residue. D genes are given only for firm matches. Only part of the rows carry a size: once, few, many, or a class if the clone is expanded.

d_call,j_call,v_call,clone_size,cdr3_aa,cdr3_nt
-,TRBJ2-2,TRBV19,many,CASSIKSGGTGELFF,TGTGCCAGTAGTATCAAGAGCGGAGGGACCGGGGAGCTGTTTTTT
TRBD2,TRBJ2-3,TRBV25-1,-,CASSEIAGVGTDTQYF,TGTGCCAGCAGTGAAATAGCGGGGGTAGGCACAGATACGCAGTATTTT
-,TRBJ1-2,TRBV29-1,many,CSAKTVAGYTF,TGCAGCGCTAAGACAGTTGCTGGCTACACCTTC
-,TRBJ1-6,TRBV6-5,-,CASRRTFEGHSPLHF,TGTGCCAGCCGAAGGACCTTTGAGGGGCATTCACCCCTCCACTTT
-,TRBJ1-4,TRBV10-2,few,CASSEFRGDEKLFF,TGCGCCAGCAGTGAATTTCGGGGGGATGAAAAACTGTTTTTT
TRBD1,TRBJ1-5,TRBV28,few,CASSLGTGGSNQPQHF,TGTGCCAGCAGTTTAGGGACAGGCGGGAGCAATCAGCCCCAGCATTTT
-,TRBJ2-5,TRBV14,few,CASSQLWGGSETQYF,TGTGCCAGCAGCCAATTGTGGGGTGGGTCGGAGACCCAGTACTTC
-,TRBJ1-2,TRBV25-1,few,CASSDPQENYGYTF,TGTGCCAGCAGTGACCCTCAGGAGAACTATGGCTACACCTTC
-,TRBJ1-4,TRBV6-1,few,CASSEPGDEELFF,TGTGCCAGCAGTGAACCGGGAGATGAAGAACTGTTTTTT
-,TRBJ2-1,TRBV7-2,-,CASSRRGSYEQFF,TGTGCCAGCAGCCGCCGGGGGAGCTATGAGCAGTTCTTC
TRBD1,TRBJ1-2,TRBV7-9,few,CASSPKGQGTLIYGYTF,TGTGCCAGCAGCCCGAAGGGACAGGGGACCCTAATCTATGGCTACACCTTC
-,TRBJ2-5,TRBV20-1,-,CSATYRRQETQYF,TGCAGTGCTACTTATAGGCGACAAGAGACCCAGTACTTC
-,TRBJ1-1,TRBV19,few,CASSAQYGAGVSTEAFF,TGTGCCAGTAGTGCCCAGTATGGGGCAGGGGTGAGCACTGAAGCTTTCTTT
TRBD1,TRBJ1-4,TRBV6-5,few,CASSYSTGDNEKLFF,TGTGCCAGCAGTTACTCGACAGGGGATAATGAAAAACTGTTTTTT
-,TRBJ1-2,TRBV7-9,few,CASSIRSNYGYTF,TGTGCCAGCAGCATTCGCTCTAACTATGGCTACACCTTC
-,TRBJ2-2,TRBV10-2,-,CASRASGTNTGELFF,TGCGCCAGCAGAGCCAGCGGCACGAACACCGGGGAGCTGTTTTTT
-,TRBJ1-1,TRBV5-6,-,CASSLFGASTGTEAFF,TGTGCCAGCAGCTTGTTCGGCGCCTCAACGGGCACTGAAGCTTTCTTT
TRBD1,TRBJ2-4,TRBV20-1,many,CSATQGAIAKNIQYF,TGCAGTGCTACCCAGGGGGCTATAGCCAAAAACATTCAGTACTTC
-,TRBJ2-1,TRBV5-1,few,CASSLIGTDEQFF,TGCGCCAGCAGCTTGATCGGGACGGATGAGCAGTTCTTC
-,TRBJ2-3,TRBV20-1,-,CSASPGDGTDTQYF,TGCAGTGCTAGTCCAGGAGATGGCACAGATACGCAGTATTTT
TRBD2,TRBJ2-5,TRBV7-7,-,CASSSPRLAGEVETQYF,TGTGCCAGCAGCTCTCCGCGACTAGCGGGAGAGGTAGAGACCCAGTACTTC
-,TRBJ2-1,TRBV18,-,CASSPDQASREQFF,TGTGCCAGCTCACCGGATCAGGCCAGTCGGGAGCAGTTCTTC
-,TRBJ1-4,TRBV4-3,many,CASSQGGPRGEKLFF,TGCGCCAGCAGCCAAGGTGGACCAAGGGGTGAAAAACTGTTTTTT
-,TRBJ2-3,TRBV7-2,-,CASGSRADTQYF,TGTGCCAGCGGGAGTCGCGCAGATACGCAGTATTTT
TRBD2,TRBJ2-1,TRBV29-1,few,CSVESRTSGHNEQFF,TGCAGCGTTGAGAGTAGGACTAGCGGCCACAATGAGCAGTTCTTC
-,TRBJ2-3,TRBV20-1,-,CSARGYGTDTQYF,TGCAGTGCTAGAGGCTATGGGACAGATACGCAGTATTTT
-,TRBJ2-3,TRBV5-5,-,CASISLKDTDTQYF,TGTGCCAGCATCTCCTTGAAGGACACAGATACGCAGTATTTT
-,TRBJ1-1,TRBV20-1,-,CSARGVRATEAFF,TGCAGTGCTAGAGGGGTCAGGGCCACTGAAGCTTTCTTT
-,TRBJ2-6,TRBV9,-,CASSVGRGANVLTF,TGTGCCAGCAGCGTAGGGAGAGGGGCCAACGTCCTGACTTTC
-,TRBJ2-7,TRBV28,-,CASTWYVHSYEQYF,TGTGCCAGCACGTGGTACGTACACTCCTACGAGCAGTACTTC
-,TRBJ2-5,TRBV6-6,-,CASSYRPLGRGETQYF,TGTGCCAGCAGTTATCGGCCGTTAGGACGGGGGGAGACCCAGTACTTC
TRBD2,TRBJ2-5,TRBV18,-,CASSAPTSGRGETQYF,TGTGCCAGCTCAGCCCCGACTAGCGGGAGAGGAGAGACCCAGTACTTC
TRBD2,TRBJ2-1,TRBV3-1,few,CASSTTSGSYNEQFF,TGTGCCAGCAGCACTACTAGCGGGTCTTACAATGAGCAGTTCTTC
TRBD2,TRBJ2-7,TRBV5-1,many,CASSLSGAAYEQYF,TGCGCCAGCAGCTTGAGCGGGGCCGCCTACGAGCAGTACTTC
-,TRBJ2-3,TRBV25-1,-,CASSDGNGADTQYF,TGTGCCAGCAGTGATGGAAATGGGGCAGATACGCAGTATTTT
-,TRBJ2-1,TRBV28,-,CASRGEGREQFF,TGTGCCAGCAGGGGCGAGGGCCGTGAGCAGTTCTTC
-,TRBJ1-2,TRBV7-9,-,CASSLALRGYTF,TGTGCCAGCAGCTTAGCGCTCAGGGGCTACACCTTC
-,TRBJ1-1,TRBV19,-,CASSIGQTGGYTEAFF,TGTGCCAGTAGTATAGGTCAGACAGGAGGCTATACTGAAGCTTTCTTT